The source of this T cell receptor (beta chain) is a study of T-cell memory formation after mild COVID-19. General study results and limits: Certain responding clones were present in pre-infection memory, suggesting participation of cross-reactive memory.

On this clonotype itself: What it recognizes is unknown.

Using its own MiXCR run on the 5' RACE reads, TCRdb lists one record per CDR3 protein. This table holds roughly 510,000 distinct CDR3 sequences, roughly 17% found once. This TCR derives from an adult woman who had mild COVID-19 (a few samples of this study predate the infection). Cell type and time point are not known. The sample was PBMCs or a T cell subset sorted from them (not recorded which).

The DNA for the CDR3 is TGTGCCAGTATTCTGACAGTCGCTAACTATGGCTACACCTTC. It translates to CASILTVANYGYTF. The chain joins TRBV19 to TRBJ1-2; D might be TRBD1 (5 bases). CDR3 length equals 14 residues. Trimming stripped 7 bases from V and 0 bases from J, with 12 bases between. Per germline, CDR1 LNHDA and CDR2 SQIVND (reference sequence). Looking up the rest from reference TRBV19 and TRBJ1-2 gives the full variable domain: DGGITQSPKYLFRKEGQNVTLSCEQNLNHDAMYWYRQDPGQGLRLIYYSQIVNDFQKGDIAEGYSVSREKKESFPLTVTSAQKNPTAFYLCASILTVANYGYTFGSGTRLTVV.